This is a list of T cell receptor beta chains from one sample in a study of Graves' ophthalmopathy and Graves' hyperthyroidism. TCRdb reanalysed the multiplex PCR reads using MiXCR and keeps one entry per CDR3 protein. The sample records hundreds of thousands of distinct CDR3 sequences, approximately 15% being singletons. Sequenced material: blood. Receptors were obtained from a young woman with Graves' ophthalmopathy. Both conserved end residues are part of each CDR3. Fields, in order: D gene, V gene, J gene, clone size, CDR3 protein, CDR3 DNA. D genes are given only for firm matches. Not every row has a clone size; where given, it reads once, few, many or a size class.

NA,TRBV6-2/TRBV6-3,TRBJ1-5,NA,CASGSRHSNQPQHF,TGTGCCAGCGGGTCCAGGCATAGCAATCAGCCCCAGCATTTT
NA,TRBV9,TRBJ1-6,few,CASSPRQGGSPLHF,TGTGCCAGCAGCCCCCGCCAGGGCGGTTCACCCCTCCACTTT
NA,TRBV7-8,TRBJ1-2,few,CASSFQKAGLFAGYTF,TGTGCCAGCAGCTTCCAGAAGGCAGGGCTTTTCGCGGGCTACACCTTC
TRBD1,TRBV12-3/TRBV12-4,TRBJ1-1,NA,CASSPGQSGENTEAFF,TGTGCCAGCAGCCCGGGACAGAGTGGGGAGAACACTGAAGCTTTCTTT
NA,TRBV4-1,TRBJ2-5,many,CASSRNPDFGKETQYF,TGCGCCAGCAGTCGTAACCCGGACTTCGGGAAAGAGACCCAGTACTTC
NA,TRBV12-3/TRBV12-4,TRBJ2-5,many,CASSLTGEGETQYF,TGTGCCAGCAGCCTGACAGGGGAGGGGGAGACCCAGTACTTC
TRBD1,TRBV28,TRBJ2-7,many,CASSPRTGEQYF,TGTGCCAGCAGTCCGCGGACAGGGGAGCAGTACTTC
NA,TRBV29-1,TRBJ1-3,many,CSVGTSRTGNTIYF,TGCAGCGTTGGGACGAGCCGGACGGGAAACACCATATATTTT
NA,TRBV13,TRBJ1-1,many,CASSFSGRGSTEAFF,TGTGCCAGCAGCTTTTCTGGCCGGGGGTCCACTGAAGCTTTCTTT
NA,TRBV6-1,TRBJ2-7,many,CASSGAGDYEQYF,TGTGCCAGCAGTGGGGCAGGGGACTACGAGCAGTACTTC
NA,TRBV6-1,TRBJ1-1,many,CASSERRGAEAFF,TGTGCCAGCAGTGAACGCCGGGGGGCTGAAGCTTTCTTT
NA,TRBV5-5,TRBJ1-1,many,CASSLTRTRGWTEAFF,TGTGCCAGCAGCTTGACGCGGACGAGGGGGTGGACTGAAGCTTTCTTT
NA,TRBV5-1,TRBJ1-2,many,CASSLDGDRAPGGYTF,TGCGCCAGCAGCTTGGATGGGGACCGGGCACCCGGCGGCTACACCTTC
NA,TRBV13,TRBJ1-1,many,CASSPSDIQAFF,TGTGCCAGCAGCCCCTCGGACATACAGGCTTTCTTT
NA,TRBV12-3/TRBV12-4,TRBJ1-2,NA,CATSFWGPYGYTF,TGTGCCACCTCCTTTTGGGGGCCCTATGGCTACACCTTC
TRBD1,TRBV6-5,TRBJ2-2,many,CASSYYRTGTNTGELFF,TGTGCCAGCAGTTACTATCGGACAGGGACGAACACCGGGGAGCTGTTTTTT
NA,TRBV27,TRBJ1-1,many,CASSAGELDTEAFF,TGTGCCAGCTCTGCCGGCGAACTGGACACTGAAGCTTTCTTT
TRBD2,TRBV4-1,TRBJ2-7,NA,CASSQEERGGASYEQYF,TGCGCCAGCAGCCAAGAAGAACGGGGGGGGGCATCCTACGAGCAGTACTTC
TRBD1,TRBV10-3,TRBJ2-7,many,CATKGQGVHEQYF,TGTGCCACCAAGGGACAGGGGGTCCACGAGCAGTACTTC
TRBD1,TRBV6-1,TRBJ1-6,many,CASTRGGLNSPLHF,TGTGCCAGCACCCGAGGGGGCCTAAATTCACCCCTCCACTTT
NA,TRBV6-5,TRBJ2-4,few,CASSSGPKNIKYF,TGTGCCAGCAGTAGCGGGCCCAAAAACATTAAGTACTTC
NA,TRBV20-1,TRBJ2-7,NA,CSATRGPYEQYF,TGCAGTGCCACCCGGGGGCCCTACGAGCAGTACTTC
TRBD1,TRBV24-1,TRBJ1-2,NA,CATSDWDSNYGYTF,TGTGCCACCAGTGATTGGGACAGCAACTATGGCTACACCTTC
TRBD1,TRBV6-5,TRBJ2-7,many,CASSYSAGGVSEQYF,TGTGCCAGCAGTTACTCGGCAGGGGGTGTAAGCGAGCAGTACTTC
NA,TRBV29-1,TRBJ1-5,many,CSVVDRLNQPQHF,TGCAGCGTTGTTGACAGGCTTAATCAGCCCCAGCATTTT
NA,TRBV27,TRBJ1-2,many,CASSGGDYGYTF,TGTGCCAGCAGCGGGGGGGACTATGGCTACACCTTC
TRBD2,TRBV28,TRBJ2-5,many,CASRAGVETQYF,TGTGCCAGCAGAGCGGGAGTTGAGACCCAGTACTTC
NA,TRBV20-1,TRBJ2-5,many,CSARDVRDIQETQYF,TGCAGTGCTAGAGATGTCCGAGATATCCAAGAGACCCAGTACTTC
NA,TRBV25-1,TRBJ1-3,many,CASSRSGGTGGNTIYF,TGTGCCAGCAGTAGATCCGGAGGGACGGGCGGAAACACCATATATTTT
TRBD1,TRBV6-2/TRBV6-3,TRBJ1-2,NA,CASSSRQGRTLSNYGYTF,TGTGCCAGCAGTTCTCGACAGGGAAGGACTCTGTCTAACTATGGCTACACCTTC
NA,TRBV2,TRBJ2-5,many,CASREYQETQYF,TGTGCCAGTCGGGAGTACCAAGAGACCCAGTACTTC
NA,TRBV5-5,TRBJ1-5,few,CASSLIPGHNQPQHF,TGTGCCAGCAGCTTGATACCGGGACACAATCAGCCCCAGCATTTT
TRBD2,TRBV29-1,TRBJ2-2,many,CSGSGENTGELFF,TGCAGCGGGAGCGGGGAGAACACCGGGGAGCTGTTTTTT
NA,TRBV4-1,TRBJ1-5,few,CASSQSPPPQGLWRSQPQHF,TGCGCCAGCAGCCAAAGTCCACCACCCCAAGGCTTGTGGCGTAGTCAGCCCCAGCATTTT
TRBD1,TRBV9,TRBJ2-2,few,CASSVAHRGKLCF,TGTGCCAGCAGCGTCGCTCACAGGGGGAAGCTGTGTTTT
TRBD1,TRBV15,TRBJ1-5,many,CATSSKGQGNQPQHF,TGTGCCACCAGCAGTAAGGGACAGGGCAATCAGCCCCAGCATTTT
TRBD1,TRBV4-2,TRBJ2-7,few,CASSQDGEGTGIHEQYF,TGTGCCAGCAGCCAAGATGGGGAGGGGACAGGGATCCACGAGCAGTACTTC
TRBD2,TRBV10-3,TRBJ2-2,many,CAIKGLAGADTGELFF,TGTGCCATCAAGGGACTAGCGGGGGCCGACACCGGGGAGCTGTTTTTT
NA,TRBV9,TRBJ1-1,NA,CASSPHQGRGAEAFF,TGTGCCAGCAGCCCCCATCAGGGCAGGGGCGCTGAAGCTTTCTTT
TRBD2,TRBV13,TRBJ2-7,many,CASSLSAGGVREQYF,TGTGCCAGCAGCTTATCTGCGGGAGGGGTGAGGGAGCAGTACTTC
NA,TRBV6-5,TRBJ2-4,NA,CASSYAERNSNIQYF,TGTGCCAGCAGTTATGCAGAGCGGAACTCCAACATTCAGTACTTC
NA,TRBV2,TRBJ2-5,few,CASSTGALERTQYF,TGTGCCAGCAGTACCGGGGCCCTTGAGAGGACCCAGTACTTC